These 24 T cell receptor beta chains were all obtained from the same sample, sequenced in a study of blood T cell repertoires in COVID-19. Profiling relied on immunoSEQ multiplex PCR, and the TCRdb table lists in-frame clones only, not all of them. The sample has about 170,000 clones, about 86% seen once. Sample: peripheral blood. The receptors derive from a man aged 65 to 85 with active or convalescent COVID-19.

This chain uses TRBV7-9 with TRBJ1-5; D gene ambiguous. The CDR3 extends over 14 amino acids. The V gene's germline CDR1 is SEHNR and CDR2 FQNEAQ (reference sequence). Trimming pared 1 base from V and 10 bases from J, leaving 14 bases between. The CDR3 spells CASSLGRGRDPQHF. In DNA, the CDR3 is TGTGCCAGCAGCTTAGGACGGGGTAGGGATCCCCAGCATTTT.

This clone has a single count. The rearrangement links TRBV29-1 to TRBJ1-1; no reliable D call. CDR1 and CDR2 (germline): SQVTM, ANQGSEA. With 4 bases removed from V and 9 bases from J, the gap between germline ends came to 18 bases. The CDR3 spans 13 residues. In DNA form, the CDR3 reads TGCAGCGTTGTGGCTGACGGGTTCTTGAAAGCTTTCTTT. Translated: CSVVADGFLKAFF.

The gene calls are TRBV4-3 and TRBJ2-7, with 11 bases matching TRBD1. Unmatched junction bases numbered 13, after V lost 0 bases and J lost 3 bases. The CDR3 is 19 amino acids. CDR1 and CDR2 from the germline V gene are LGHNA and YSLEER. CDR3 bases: TGCGCCAGCAGCCAAGATAGCCGGGACAGGGGGGACTCCCGCTACGAGCAGTACTTC. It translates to CASSQDSRDRGDSRYEQYF.

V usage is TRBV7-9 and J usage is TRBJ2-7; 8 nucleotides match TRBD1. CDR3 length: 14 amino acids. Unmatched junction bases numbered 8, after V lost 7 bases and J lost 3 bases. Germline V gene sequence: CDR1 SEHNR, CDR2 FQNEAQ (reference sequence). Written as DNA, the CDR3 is TGTGCCAGCACCCTCCGGGGACAGGACTACGAGCAGTACTTC. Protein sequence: CASTLRGQDYEQYF.

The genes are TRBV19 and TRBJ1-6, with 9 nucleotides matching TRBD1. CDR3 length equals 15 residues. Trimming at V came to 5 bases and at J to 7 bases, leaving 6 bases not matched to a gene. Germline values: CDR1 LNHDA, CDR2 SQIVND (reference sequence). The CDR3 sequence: CASSWTGESNSPLHF. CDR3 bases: TGTGCCAGTAGTTGGACAGGGGAGTCAAATTCACCCCTCCACTTT. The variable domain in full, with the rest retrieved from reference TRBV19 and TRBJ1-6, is DGGITQSPKYLFRKEGQNVTLSCEQNLNHDAMYWYRQDPGQGLRLIYYSQIVNDFQKGDIAEGYSVSREKKESFPLTVTSAQKNPTAFYLCASSWTGESNSPLHFGNGTRLTVT.

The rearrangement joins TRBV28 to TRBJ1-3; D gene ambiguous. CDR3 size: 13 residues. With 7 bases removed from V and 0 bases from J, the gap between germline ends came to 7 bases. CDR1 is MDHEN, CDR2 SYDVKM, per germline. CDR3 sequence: CASKFSSGNTIYF. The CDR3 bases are TGTGCCAGCAAATTCAGCTCTGGAAACACCATATATTTT.

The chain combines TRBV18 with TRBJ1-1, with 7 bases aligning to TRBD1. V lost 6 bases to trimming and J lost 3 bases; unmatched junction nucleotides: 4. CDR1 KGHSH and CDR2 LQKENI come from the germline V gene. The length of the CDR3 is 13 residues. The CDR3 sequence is CASSFGQDTEAFF. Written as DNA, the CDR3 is TGTGCCAGCTCCTTCGGACAGGACACTGAAGCTTTCTTT.

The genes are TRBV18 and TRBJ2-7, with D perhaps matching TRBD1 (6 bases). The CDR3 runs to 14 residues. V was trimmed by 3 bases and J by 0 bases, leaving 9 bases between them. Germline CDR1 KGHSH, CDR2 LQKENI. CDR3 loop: CASSPLGASYEQYF. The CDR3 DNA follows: TGTGCCAGCTCACCCCTGGGGGCCTCCTACGAGCAGTACTTC.

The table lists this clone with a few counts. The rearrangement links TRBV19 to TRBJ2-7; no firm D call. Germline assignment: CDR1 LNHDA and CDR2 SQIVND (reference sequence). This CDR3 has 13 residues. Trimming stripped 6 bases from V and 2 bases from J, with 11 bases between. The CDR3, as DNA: TGTGCCAGTAGCACACAGCCTACCTACGAGCAGTACTTC. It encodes CASSTQPTYEQYF.

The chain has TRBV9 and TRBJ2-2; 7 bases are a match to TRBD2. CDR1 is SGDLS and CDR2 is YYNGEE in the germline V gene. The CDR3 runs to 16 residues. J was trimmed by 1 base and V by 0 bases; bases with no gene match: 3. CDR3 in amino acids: CASSVASGLNTGELFF. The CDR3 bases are TGTGCCAGCAGCGTAGCTAGCGGACTGAACACCGGGGAGCTGTTTTTT.

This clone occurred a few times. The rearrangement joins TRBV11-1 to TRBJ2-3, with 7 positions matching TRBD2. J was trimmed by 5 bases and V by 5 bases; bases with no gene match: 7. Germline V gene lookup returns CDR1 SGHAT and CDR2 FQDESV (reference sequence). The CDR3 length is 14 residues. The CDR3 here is CASSLSGIIDTQYF. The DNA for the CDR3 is TGTGCCAGCAGCCTAAGCGGGATTATAGATACGCAGTATTTT. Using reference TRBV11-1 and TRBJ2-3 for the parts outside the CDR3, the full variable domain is EAEVAQSPRYKITEKSQAVAFWCDPISGHATLYWYRQILGQGPELLVQFQDESVVDDSQLPKDRFSAERLKGVDSTLKIQPAELGDSAMYLCASSLSGIIDTQYFGPGTRLTVL.

CDR3 residues: CASSLDAQGIETQYF. CDR3 coding DNA: TGTGCCAGCAGCTTGGATGCGCAGGGTATAGAGACCCAGTACTTC. The chain joins TRBV5-5 to TRBJ2-5; possible D gene TRBD1, 5 bases. Germline values: CDR1 SGHKS, CDR2 YYEKEE (reference sequence). V was cut by 0 bases and J by 4 bases, with 13 bases left in between. CDR3 length: 15 residues.

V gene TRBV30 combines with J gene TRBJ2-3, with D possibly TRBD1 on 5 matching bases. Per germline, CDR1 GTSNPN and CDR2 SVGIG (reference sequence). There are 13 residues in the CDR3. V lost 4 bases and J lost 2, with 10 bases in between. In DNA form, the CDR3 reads TGTGCCTGGATTAGACAGTACACAGATACGCAGTATTTT. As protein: CAWIRQYTDTQYF.

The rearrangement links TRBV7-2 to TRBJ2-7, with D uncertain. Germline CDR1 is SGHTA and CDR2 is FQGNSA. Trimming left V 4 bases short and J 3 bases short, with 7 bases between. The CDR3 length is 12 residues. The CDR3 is CASSSPFYEQYF. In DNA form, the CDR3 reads TGTGCCAGCAGCTCCCCGTTCTACGAGCAGTACTTC.

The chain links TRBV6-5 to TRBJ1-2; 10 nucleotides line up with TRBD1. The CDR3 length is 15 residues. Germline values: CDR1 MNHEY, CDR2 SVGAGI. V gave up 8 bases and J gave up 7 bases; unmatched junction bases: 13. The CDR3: CASRLGQGSFGGYTF. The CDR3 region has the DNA TGTGCCAGCCGGCTGGGACAGGGGAGTTTTGGTGGCTACACCTTC.

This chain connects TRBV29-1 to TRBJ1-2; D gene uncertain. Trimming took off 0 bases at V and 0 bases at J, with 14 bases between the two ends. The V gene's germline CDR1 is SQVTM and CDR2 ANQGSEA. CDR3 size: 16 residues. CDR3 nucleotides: TGCAGCGTTGAAGAGGAGACGCACTCTTCTAACTATGGCTACACCTTC. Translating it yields CSVEEETHSSNYGYTF.

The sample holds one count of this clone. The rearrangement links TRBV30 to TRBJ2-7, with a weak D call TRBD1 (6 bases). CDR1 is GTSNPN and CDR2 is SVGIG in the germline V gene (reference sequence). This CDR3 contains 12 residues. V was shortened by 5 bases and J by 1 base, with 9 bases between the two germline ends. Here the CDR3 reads CAWDRKSYEQYF. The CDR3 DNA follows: TGTGCCTGGGACAGGAAATCCTACGAGCAGTACTTC. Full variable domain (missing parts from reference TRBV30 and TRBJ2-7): SQTIHQWPATLVQPVGSPLSLECTVEGTSNPNLYWYRQAAGRGLQLLFYSVGIGQISSEVPQNLSASRPQDRQFILSSKKLLLSDSGFYLCAWDRKSYEQYFGPGTRLTVT.

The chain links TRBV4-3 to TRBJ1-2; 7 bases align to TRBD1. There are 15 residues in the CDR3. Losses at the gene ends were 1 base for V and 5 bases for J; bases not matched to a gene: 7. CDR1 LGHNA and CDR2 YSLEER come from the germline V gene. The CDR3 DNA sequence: TGCGCCAGCAGCCAAGTACAGGGGACGGTGTATGGCTACACCTTC. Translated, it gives CASSQVQGTVYGYTF.

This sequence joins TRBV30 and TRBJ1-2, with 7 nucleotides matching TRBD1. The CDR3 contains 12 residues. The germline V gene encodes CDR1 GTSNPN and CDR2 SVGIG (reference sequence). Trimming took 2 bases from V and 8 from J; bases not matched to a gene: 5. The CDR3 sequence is CAWSPGTVGYTF. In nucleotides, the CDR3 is TGTGCCTGGAGTCCCGGGACAGTCGGCTACACCTTC.

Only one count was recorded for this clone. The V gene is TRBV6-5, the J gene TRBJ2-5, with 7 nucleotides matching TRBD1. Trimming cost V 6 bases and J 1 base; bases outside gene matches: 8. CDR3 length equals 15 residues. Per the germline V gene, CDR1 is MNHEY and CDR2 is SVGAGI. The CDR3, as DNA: TGTGCCAGCAGACGAAGAGGGACAGCCCAAGAGACCCAGTACTTC. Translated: CASRRRGTAQETQYF.

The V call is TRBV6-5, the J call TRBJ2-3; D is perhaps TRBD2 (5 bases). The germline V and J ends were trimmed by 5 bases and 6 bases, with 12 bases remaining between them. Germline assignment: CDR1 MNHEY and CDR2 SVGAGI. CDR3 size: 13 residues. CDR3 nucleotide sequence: TGTGCCAGCAGTAGTCGCGAGCGGGATACGCAGTATTTT. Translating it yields CASSSRERDTQYF.

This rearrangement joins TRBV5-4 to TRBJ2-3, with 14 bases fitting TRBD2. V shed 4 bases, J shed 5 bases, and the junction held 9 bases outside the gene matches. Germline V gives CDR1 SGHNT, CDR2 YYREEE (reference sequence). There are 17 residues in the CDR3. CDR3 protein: CASSTRLAGGRVDTQYF. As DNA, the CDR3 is TGTGCCAGCAGCACACGACTAGCGGGAGGGCGTGTAGATACGCAGTATTTT.

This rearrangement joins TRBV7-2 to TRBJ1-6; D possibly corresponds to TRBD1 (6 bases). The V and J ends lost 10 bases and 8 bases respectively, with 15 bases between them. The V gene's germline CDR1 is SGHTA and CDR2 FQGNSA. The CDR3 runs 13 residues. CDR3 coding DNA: TGTGCCACGAACAGGGTTCATGATTCACCCCTCCACTTT. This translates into CATNRVHDSPLHF.

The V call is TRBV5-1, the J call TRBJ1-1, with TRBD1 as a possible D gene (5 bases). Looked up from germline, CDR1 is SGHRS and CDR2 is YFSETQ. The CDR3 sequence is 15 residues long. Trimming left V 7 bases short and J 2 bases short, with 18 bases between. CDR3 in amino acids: CASSAGMGGNTEAFF. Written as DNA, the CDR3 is TGCGCCAGCTCCGCCGGTATGGGGGGAAACACTGAAGCTTTCTTT.